This T cell receptor beta chain was recorded in a study of cytomegalovirus exposure and HLA in healthy donors. Germline loops: CDR1 MNHEY, CDR2 SMNVEV (reference sequence). This CDR3 is built from 14 residues. V was trimmed by 5 bases and J by 4 bases, leaving 15 bases between them. PCR used 60 Vbeta primers and 13 Jbeta primers. Some clones are missing from TCRdb's copy, which holds only in-frame ones; the method was immunoSEQ multiplex PCR. The data show over 95,000 clones, about 80% seen once. The V gene is TRBV27, the J gene TRBJ2-7, with D possibly being TRBD1 (6 bases). The sequence was collected from a human donor in good health. The sample consisted of PBMCs. The CDR3 protein is CASSLTYREYEQYF. CDR3 coding DNA: TGTGCCAGCAGTCTAACCTACAGGGAATACGAGCAGTACTTC.